The rows below give T cell receptor beta chains drawn from one sample of a study of somatic mutations in cytotoxic T cells in rheumatoid arthritis. The assay was immunoSEQ multiplex PCR, and TCRdb's table has in-frame clones only and misses some. The sample comprises about 18,000 clones, 60% to 85% of which are singletons, and under 30% rests with the top ten. Sequencing input: CD8+ T cells sorted from blood. These receptors were obtained from an adult with rheumatoid arthritis. CDR3s include the opening cysteine and the closing phenylalanine or tryptophan. A D gene is named only where the DNA matches it firmly. Clone size is stated in some rows and not others, as once, few, many or a class when expanded.

clone size	D gene	J gene	V gene	CDR3 protein	CDR3 DNA
NA	NA	TRBJ2-2	TRBV28	CASSLWRGGELFF	TGTGCCAGCAGTTTATGGAGAGGGGGGGAGCTGTTTTTT
NA	TRBD2	TRBJ2-3	TRBV27	CASNPGGPLFSPTDTQYF	TGTGCCAGCAACCCGGGAGGGCCTCTTTTTTCGCCCACAGATACGCAGTATTTT
NA	TRBD2	TRBJ2-7	TRBV15	CATSAPGLASNEQYF	TGTGCCACCAGCGCCCCGGGACTAGCGTCAAACGAGCAGTACTTC
once	NA	TRBJ2-2	TRBV19	CASTGKRNTGELFF	TGTGCCAGTACAGGGAAGAGGAACACCGGGGAGCTGTTTTTT
few	NA	TRBJ2-1	TRBV27	CASSQNYNEQFF	TGTGCCAGCAGTCAGAACTACAATGAGCAGTTCTTC
NA	TRBD2	TRBJ2-1	TRBV27	CASSLHLGGARNEQFF	TGTGCCAGCAGTCTCCATCTCGGGGGGGCCAGAAATGAGCAGTTCTTC
NA	NA	TRBJ2-1	TRBV4-2	CASSPPTDSYNEQFF	TGTGCCAGCAGCCCCCCCACTGACTCCTACAATGAGCAGTTCTTC
NA	NA	TRBJ1-1	TRBV10-3	CAISTGTISTEAFF	TGTGCCATCAGCACCGGGACGATCAGCACTGAAGCTTTCTTT
NA	NA	TRBJ2-1	TRBV28	CASSDSPGHQDNEQFF	TGTGCCAGCAGTGACTCCCCGGGACACCAGGACAATGAGCAGTTCTTC
NA	TRBD2	TRBJ2-3	TRBV27	CASSLSSSGTPTDTQYF	TGTGCCAGCAGTTTATCGTCAAGCGGGACTCCCACAGATACGCAGTATTTT
once	NA	TRBJ2-6	TRBV15	CATSRDRAGANVLAF	TGTGCCACCAGCAGAGACAGGGCTGGGGCCAACGTCCTGGCTTTC
NA	NA	TRBJ2-7	TRBV28	CASSTYGIETYEQYF	TGTGCCAGCAGTACCTACGGAATCGAAACCTACGAGCAGTACTTC
NA	TRBD2	TRBJ2-5	TRBV11-3	CASSWGEGLIETQYF	TGTGCCAGCAGCTGGGGGGAGGGGTTGATTGAGACCCAGTACTTC
NA	NA	TRBJ2-3	TRBV5-5	CASSPGTRLIADTQYF	TGTGCCAGCAGCCCGGGGACTCGACTTATCGCAGATACGCAGTATTTT
NA	NA	TRBJ2-5	TRBV9	CASSDHLGETQYF	TGTGCCAGCAGCGATCACTTAGGAGAGACCCAGTACTTC
NA	NA	TRBJ2-1	TRBV28	CASSFPGTAYNEQFF	TGTGCCAGCAGTTTCCCCGGGACCGCATACAATGAGCAGTTCTTC